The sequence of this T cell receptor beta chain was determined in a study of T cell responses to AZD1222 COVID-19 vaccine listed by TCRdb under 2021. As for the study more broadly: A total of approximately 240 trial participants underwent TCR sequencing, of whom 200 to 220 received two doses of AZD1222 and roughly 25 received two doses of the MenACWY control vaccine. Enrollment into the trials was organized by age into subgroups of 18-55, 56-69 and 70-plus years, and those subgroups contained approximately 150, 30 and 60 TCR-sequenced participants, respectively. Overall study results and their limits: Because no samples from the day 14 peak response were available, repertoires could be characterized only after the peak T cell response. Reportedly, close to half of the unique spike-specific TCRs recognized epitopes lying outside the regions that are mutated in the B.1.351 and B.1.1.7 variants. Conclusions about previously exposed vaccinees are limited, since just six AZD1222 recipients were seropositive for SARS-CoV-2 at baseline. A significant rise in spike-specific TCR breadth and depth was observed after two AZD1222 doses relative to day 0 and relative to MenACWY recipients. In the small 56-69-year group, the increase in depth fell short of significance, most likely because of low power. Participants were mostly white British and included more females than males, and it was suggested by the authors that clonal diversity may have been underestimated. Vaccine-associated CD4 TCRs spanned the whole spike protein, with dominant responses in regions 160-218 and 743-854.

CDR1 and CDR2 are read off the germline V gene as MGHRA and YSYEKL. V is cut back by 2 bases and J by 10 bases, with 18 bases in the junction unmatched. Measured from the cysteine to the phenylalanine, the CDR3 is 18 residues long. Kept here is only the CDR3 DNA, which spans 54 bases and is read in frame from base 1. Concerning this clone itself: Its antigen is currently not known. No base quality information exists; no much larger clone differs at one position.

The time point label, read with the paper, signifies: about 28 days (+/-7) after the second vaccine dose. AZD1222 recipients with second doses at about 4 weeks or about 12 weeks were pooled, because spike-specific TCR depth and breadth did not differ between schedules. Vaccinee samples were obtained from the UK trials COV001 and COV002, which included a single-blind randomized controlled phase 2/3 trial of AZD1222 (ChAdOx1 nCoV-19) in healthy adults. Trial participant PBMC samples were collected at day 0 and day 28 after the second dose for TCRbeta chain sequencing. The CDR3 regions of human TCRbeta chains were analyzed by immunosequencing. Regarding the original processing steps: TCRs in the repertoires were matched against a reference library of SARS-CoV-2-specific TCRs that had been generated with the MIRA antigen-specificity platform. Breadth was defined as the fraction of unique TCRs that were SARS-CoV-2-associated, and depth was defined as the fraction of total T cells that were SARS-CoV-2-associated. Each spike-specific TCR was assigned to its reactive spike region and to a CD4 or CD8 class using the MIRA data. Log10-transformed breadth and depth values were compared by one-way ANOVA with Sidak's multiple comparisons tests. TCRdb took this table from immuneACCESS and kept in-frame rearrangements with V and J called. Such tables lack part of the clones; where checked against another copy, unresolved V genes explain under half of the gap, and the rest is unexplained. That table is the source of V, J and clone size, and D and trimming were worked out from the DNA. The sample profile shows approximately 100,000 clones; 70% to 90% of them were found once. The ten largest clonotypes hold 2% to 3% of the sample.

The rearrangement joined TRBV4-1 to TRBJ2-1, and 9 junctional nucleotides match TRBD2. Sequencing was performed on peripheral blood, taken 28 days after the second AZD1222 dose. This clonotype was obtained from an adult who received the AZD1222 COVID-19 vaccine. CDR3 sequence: CASSQKFLAGTPDEEQFF. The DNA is TGCGCCAGCAGCCAAAAATTTCTAGCGGGAACACCTGATGAAGAGCAGTTCTTC.